This section outlines one T cell receptor beta chain sequence together with its context. Its antigen remains unidentified. No quality values exist for individual bases; no much larger clone is one base distant. This sample was included in a study of cytomegalovirus exposure and HLA in healthy donors (dated by TCRdb to the late 2010s). About the study as a whole: According to a later analysis, the 120 or so validation repertoires were produced on the same platform as the 700 or so repertoires of the first cohort. The aim of the study was to test whether cataloging public T cell receptors could identify signatures of past pathogen exposure. A separate validation cohort of over a hundred different subjects was used in addition to the approximately 700-subject first cohort. The study combined high-throughput TCR immunosequencing, statistical association of individual TCRs with disease status, and machine learning to predict cytomegalovirus infection status. Study-wide findings and limitations: Of the cluster scores, approximately 95% were above 0 in a later analysis, which found that TCRs clustered in the first cohort also tended to co-occur in the 120 validation repertoires. Across donors, most TCR sequences were observed very rarely, whereas some public TCRs were present in many individuals. A later analysis lacked HLA typing for the validation cohort, so it scored co-occurrence in that cohort across all 110 or so repertoires. In the study, roughly 160 TCR beta chains were listed as associated with cytomegalovirus. According to the authors, the approach could potentially be generalized to other disease states and immunological phenotypes. In vitro tests confirmed that three of the cytomegalovirus-associated TCR beta chains recognize cytomegalovirus antigens. The classifier was reported to diagnose cytomegalovirus status with high specificity and sensitivity in both the original cohort and the validation cohort.

Separate from the roughly 700-subject first cohort, the validation cohort of roughly 110 subjects was the group to which the donors belonged. The library was prepared using the immunoSEQ multiplex PCR assay. As for the original processing: A statistical classification framework was developed to diagnose cytomegalovirus status using the catalog of TCR beta chain sequences. What TCRdb holds here is the immuneACCESS table cut down to in-frame rearrangements. Part of the clones is not present; checked against another copy, under half of the missing clones reflect an unresolved V gene, and the others are unexplained. V and J calls and clone size are those listed in that table; D and trimming were worked out from the DNA. The sample table shows 150,000 to 200,000 clones, and approximately 88% are seen once. Roughly a tenth of the sample belongs to the ten largest clones. V is shortened by 3 bases, J by 2 bases, and the region joining them spans 14 bases. Based on the germline V gene (reference sequence), the CDR1 and CDR2 sequences are LNHDA and SQIVND. Spanning cysteine to phenylalanine, the CDR3 consists of 15 amino acids. The sequence is cut down to CDR3 DNA, 45 bases in frame from base 1.

This receptor was identified in a man aged 25 to 40 in good health and CMV-seropositive. The chain couples TRBV19 to TRBJ2-7; TRBD2 is possibly the D segment (5 matching bases). Sequencing used PBMCs. The sequence in DNA is TGTGCCAGTAGTATCGGCTCGGGGAATGCCTACGAGCAGTACTTC. It translates as CASSIGSGNAYEQYF.